This TCR beta chain stems from a study of glioma-infiltrating T cells after dendritic cell vaccination. Input was 2 ug genomic DNA, or all available if less. Primers: 60 V beta forward and 13 J beta reverse. Assay used: immunoSEQ multiplex PCR; TCRdb lists only in-frame clones, some missing. The repertoire includes 95,000 to 110,000 clones, 81% of them detected once, and 12% sits in the top ten. Sequenced material: blood, taken before dendritic cell vaccination. The source of this sequence is a human donor with glioblastoma.

The CDR3 DNA reads TGTGCCAGTTCGGGGGGGATGAGGTCTGGGGCCAACGTCCTGACTTTC. Translation: CASSGGMRSGANVLTF. This chain links TRBV19 with TRBJ2-6, with 8 bases fitting TRBD2. V lost 8 bases to trimming and J lost 1 base; unmatched junction nucleotides: 7. Looked up from germline, CDR1 is LNHDA and CDR2 is SQIVND (reference sequence). CDR3 length: 16 amino acids.